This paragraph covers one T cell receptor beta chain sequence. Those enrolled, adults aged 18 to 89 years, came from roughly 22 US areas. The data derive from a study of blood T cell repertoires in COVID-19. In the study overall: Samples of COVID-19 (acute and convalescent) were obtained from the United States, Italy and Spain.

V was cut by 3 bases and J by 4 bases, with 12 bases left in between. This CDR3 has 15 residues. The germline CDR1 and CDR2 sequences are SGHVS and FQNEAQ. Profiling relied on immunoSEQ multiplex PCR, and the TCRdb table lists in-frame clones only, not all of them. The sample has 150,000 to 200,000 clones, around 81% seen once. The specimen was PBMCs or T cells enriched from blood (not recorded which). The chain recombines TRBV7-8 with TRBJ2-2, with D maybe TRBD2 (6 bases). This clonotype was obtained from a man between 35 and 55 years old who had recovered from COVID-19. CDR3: CASSFNGGGTGELFF. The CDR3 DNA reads TGTGCCAGCAGCTTTAACGGGGGAGGCACCGGGGAGCTGTTTTTT.